This TCR beta chain is from a study of CD8+ T cells in alopecia areata. The wider study: Those patients who were treated received oral tofacitinib, which was given at 5 to 10 mg twice daily for moderate-to-severe alopecia areata. Findings and limits, study-wide: It was lesional scalp, especially alopecia totalis/universalis, that showed higher clonality than normal scalp. The study also sequences resident alphabeta T cells of normal skin in scalp samples.

RNA extraction and reverse transcription yielded cDNA as sequencing template. Assay used: immunoSEQ multiplex PCR; TCRdb lists only in-frame clones, some missing. Of about 180,000 clones listed, almost 65% are singletons. For this clone: Its antigen is currently unknown.

Sorting separated CD4+ and CD8+ T cells out of PBMCs. Germline loops: CDR1 SQVTM, CDR2 ANQGSEA. V shed 1 base and J shed 7 bases, with 10 bases lying between them. The CDR3 covers 12 residues. This receptor was taken from a human donor with alopecia areata. The source material was CD4+ T cells sorted from blood, sampled at week 0. The chain joins TRBV29-1 to TRBJ1-1, with D hard to call. In DNA form, the CDR3 reads TGCAGCGTTGAAGGTCAAAGGATTGAAGCTTTCTTT. It encodes CSVEGQRIEAFF.